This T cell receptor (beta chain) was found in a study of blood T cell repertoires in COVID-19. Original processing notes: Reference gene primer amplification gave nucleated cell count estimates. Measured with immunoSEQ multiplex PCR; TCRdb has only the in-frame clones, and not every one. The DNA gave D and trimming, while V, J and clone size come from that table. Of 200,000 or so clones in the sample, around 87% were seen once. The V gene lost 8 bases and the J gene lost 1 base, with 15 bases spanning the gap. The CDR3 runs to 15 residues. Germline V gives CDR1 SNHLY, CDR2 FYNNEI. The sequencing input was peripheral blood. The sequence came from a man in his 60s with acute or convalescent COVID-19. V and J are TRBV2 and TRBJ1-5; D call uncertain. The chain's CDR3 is CASQPLTGSNQPQHF. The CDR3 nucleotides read TGTGCCAGCCAACCCCTGACGGGGAGCAATCAGCCCCAGCATTTT. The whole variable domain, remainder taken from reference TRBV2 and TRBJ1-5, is EPEVTQTPSHQVTQMGQEVILRCVPISNHLYFYWYRQILGQKVEFLVSFYNNEISEKSEIFDDQFSVERPDGSNFTLKIRSTKLEDSAMYFCASQPLTGSNQPQHFGDGTRLSIL.